A single sample gave rise to the 10 T cell receptor beta chains below, sequenced in a study of T cells in Graves' hyperthyroidism and ophthalmopathy. TCR beta CDR3 regions were amplified from RNA transcripts. When the TCR CDR3 underwent first-round RT-PCR, the HTBI primer set was used. TCRdb used MiXCR to reprocess the multiplex PCR reads, holding one entry per CDR3 protein. The sample yields tens of thousands of distinct CDR3 sequences, around 55% seen once. The sequencing sample was made of peripheral blood or thyroid tissue (not recorded which). These receptors all stem from a young man with Graves' hyperthyroidism.

The chain recombines TRBV20-1 with TRBJ1-2; D is possibly TRBD1 (5 bases). Per the germline V gene, CDR1 is DFQATT and CDR2 is SNEGSKA (reference sequence). The CDR3 runs to 11 residues. Deletions cut 2 bases from V and 7 bases from J, with 8 bases between. The chain's CDR3 is CSARQGSGYTF. CDR3 DNA sequence: TGCAGTGCTAGACAGGGCTCTGGCTACACCTTC.

This clonotype qualifies as medium-sized. V and J are TRBV15 and TRBJ1-2, with D maybe TRBD1 (5 bases). The CDR3 spans 15 residues. The V gene's germline CDR1 is LNHNV and CDR2 YYDKDF (reference sequence). The ends were cut back, 1 base at V and 4 bases at J, with 13 bases in the middle. CDR3: CATSRGQSGGYGYTF. In DNA, the CDR3 is TGTGCCACCAGCAGAGGACAGTCGGGCGGCTATGGCTACACCTTC.

The chain has TRBV28 and TRBJ2-7, with 10 bases identical to TRBD2. The CDR3 length is 15 residues. Losses at the gene ends were 3 bases for V and 4 bases for J; bases not matched to a gene: 6. Germline lookup yields CDR1 MDHEN and CDR2 SYDVKM. CDR3 DNA sequence: TGTGCCAGCAGTTTTCTACTAGCGGGGATGTACGAGCAGTACTTC. This codes for CASSFLLAGMYEQYF.

The rearrangement joins TRBV13 to TRBJ1-1, with D maybe TRBD1 (5 bases). This CDR3 is built from 16 residues. Germline CDR1 is PRHDT and CDR2 is FYEKMQ (reference sequence). Trimming took off 5 bases at V and 1 base at J, with 17 bases between the two ends. The DNA for the CDR3 is TGTGCCAGCAGCACTAGCGGGGGACGGACGAACACTGAAGCTTTCTTT. Amino acids: CASSTSGGRTNTEAFF.

At least ten counts were recorded for this clonotype. The chain combines TRBV12-3 or TRBV12-4 with TRBJ2-5; 9 bases line up with TRBD2. The CDR3 extends over 14 amino acids. The V gene end was trimmed by 6 bases and the J gene end by 5 bases; junction bases not matched to a gene: 7. In DNA, the CDR3 is TGTGCCAGCAGAATAGCGGGAGAACGGGAGACCCAGTACTTC. Amino acids: CASRIAGERETQYF.

The chain uses TRBV29-1 and TRBJ1-3; 7 bases are shared with TRBD1. The germline V gene encodes CDR1 SQVTM and CDR2 ANQGSEA. The junction had 4 bases not matched to a gene; V was cut back by 6 bases and J by 2 bases. The CDR3 is 13 residues long. DNA for the CDR3: TGCAGCGTCGGCGGACAGGCTGGAAACACCATATATTTT. Its protein is CSVGGQAGNTIYF.

A remark on this clonotype: The conserved phenylalanine or tryptophan is not found at the CDR3 terminus, so this likely reflects a read error. The rearrangement links TRBV10-3 to TRBJ2-7; possibly TRBD1 for D (5 bases). Germline assignment: CDR1 ENHRY and CDR2 SYGVKD. The CDR3 extends over 14 amino acids. V lost 3 bases and J 0 bases, leaving 9 bases between the germline ends. This chain's CDR3 is CAISDEDSSYEQYT. DNA for the CDR3: TGTGCCATCAGTGATGAAGACAGCTCCTACGAGCAGTACACA.

This chain connects TRBV6-2 or TRBV6-3 to TRBJ2-3, with 9 bases fitting TRBD2. Trimming removed 7 bases from V and 3 bases from J; junction bases left unmatched: 5. CDR3 length: 14 amino acids. Germline V gene sequence: CDR1 MNHEY, CDR2 SVGEGT. The CDR3 spells CASTLSGRTDTQYF. The CDR3 DNA reads as TGTGCCAGCACCCTTAGCGGGAGAACAGATACGCAGTATTTT.

This clonotype is medium-sized in the sample. The J gene is TRBJ2-7, the V gene TRBV7-8, with TRBD1 matching 10 bases. This CDR3 contains 16 residues. V shed 1 base, J shed 4 bases, and the junction held 7 bases outside the gene matches. The germline CDR1 and CDR2 sequences are SGHVS and FQNEAQ. CDR3 DNA sequence: TGTGCCAGCAGCTTAGAAGGCGGGACAGGGGAGTACGAGCAGTACTTC. This codes for CASSLEGGTGEYEQYF.

The J gene is TRBJ2-7, the V gene TRBV20-1, with D possibly being TRBD2 (5 bases). With 5 bases removed from V and 1 base from J, the gap between germline ends came to 12 bases. The germline V gene encodes CDR1 DFQATT and CDR2 SNEGSKA (reference sequence). The CDR3 extends over 13 amino acids. Written as DNA, the CDR3 is TGCAGTGCTCTGGGCGGGTTTTCCTACGAGCAGTACTTC. Protein product: CSALGGFSYEQYF.